The rows below give T cell receptor beta chains drawn from one sample of a study of blood T cell repertoires in COVID-19. Only in-frame clones appear in the TCRdb table, and some are missing; sequencing was by immunoSEQ multiplex PCR. The table lists about 410,000 clones, roughly nine tenths of them singletons. The sequenced sample consisted of PBMCs or T cells enriched from blood (not recorded which). The receptors were gathered from a woman aged 25 to 39 who had recovered from COVID-19. CDR3s include the opening cysteine and the closing phenylalanine or tryptophan. The D gene is left open where the match is weak. The listing skips clone size in some rows; elsewhere it reads once, few, many or a size class.

V,D,J,size,DNA,CDR3
TRBV10-2,NA,TRBJ2-2,NA,TGCGCCAGCAGTGACGGGAGATACACCGGGGAGCTGTTTTTT,CASSDGRYTGELFF
TRBV19,TRBD1,TRBJ2-2,NA,TGTGCCAGTAGTCCTCCCGGGACAGGGTACCCCGGGGAGCTGTTTTTT,CASSPPGTGYPGELFF
TRBV24-1,NA,TRBJ2-2,NA,TGTGCCACCAGTGATTCCGGGACTCACACCGGGGAGCTGTTTTTT,CATSDSGTHTGELFF
TRBV6-5,TRBD1,TRBJ1-2,NA,TGTGCCAGCAGTTATCGTAGCAACAGGGGCGGTGGCTACACCTTC,CASSYRSNRGGGYTF
TRBV7-9,NA,TRBJ1-2,NA,TGTGCCAGCAGCTTAGGGGAGCGGGAGAGGTATGGCTACACCTTC,CASSLGERERYGYTF
TRBV29-1,NA,TRBJ1-1,NA,TGCAGCGTTGTTCCAGGGTGGGCCACTGAAGCTTTCTTT,CSVVPGWATEAFF
TRBV4-2,NA,TRBJ1-2,NA,TGTGCCAGCAGCCAAATTATACCTACAGGGCCACCGGGCGGAGGCTACACCTTC,CASSQIIPTGPPGGGYTF
TRBV12-3/TRBV12-4,NA,TRBJ1-1,NA,TGTGCCAGCAGTTACAGGAACACTGAAGCTTTCTTT,CASSYRNTEAFF
TRBV6-5,TRBD2,TRBJ2-7,NA,TGTGCCAATGCCCTCGCCGGGACTAGCTACGAGCAGTACTTC,CANALAGTSYEQYF
TRBV4-3,TRBD1,TRBJ2-7,NA,TGCGCCAGCAGCCCATCTTTGGGACAGGGGATCAACGAGCAGTACTTC,CASSPSLGQGINEQYF
TRBV4-1,NA,TRBJ2-5,once,TGCGCCAGCAGCCTGAGAACTGGAGAGACCCAGTACTTC,CASSLRTGETQYF
TRBV11-2,TRBD2,TRBJ2-1,NA,TGTGCCAGCAGCTTTGGGGCGGGAGCCTACAATGAGCAGTTCTTC,CASSFGAGAYNEQFF
TRBV5-1,NA,TRBJ1-2,NA,TGCGCCAGCAGCTTGTCTCCGGCTAACTATGGCTACACCTTC,CASSLSPANYGYTF
TRBV12-5,TRBD1,TRBJ1-2,NA,TGTGCTAGTGGTTTGGCCTCCGGGACAGGGGGCAGTGGCTACACCTTC,CASGLASGTGGSGYTF
TRBV5-4,TRBD1,TRBJ1-2,NA,TGTGCCAGCAGCTTAGACAGGGATCCGTATGGCTACACCTTC,CASSLDRDPYGYTF
TRBV15,NA,TRBJ2-5,NA,TGTGCCACCAGCAGGGTACTAGACGGCCAAGAGACCCAGTACTTC,CATSRVLDGQETQYF
TRBV5-1,NA,TRBJ2-1,NA,TGCGCCAGCAGCTTGACTACCGTAATTCCCTACAATGAGCAGTTCTTC,CASSLTTVIPYNEQFF
TRBV3-1/TRBV3-2,TRBD1,TRBJ2-1,NA,TGTGCCAGCAGTCTCCGGGACAGGCGGCACAATGAGCAGTTCTTC,CASSLRDRRHNEQFF
TRBV2,NA,TRBJ2-3,NA,TGTGCCAGCAGAGATGTGGGGGCTAGCACAGATACGCAGTATTTT,CASRDVGASTDTQYF
TRBV7-9,NA,TRBJ2-7,NA,TGTGCCAGCAGCCTCGGACAGCTGTACGAGCAGTACTTC,CASSLGQLYEQYF
TRBV27,NA,TRBJ2-7,NA,TGTGCCAGCAGTTCCTCCTCGGGTTTGTACGAGCAGTACTTC,CASSSSSGLYEQYF
TRBV6-5,NA,TRBJ1-1,once,TGTGCCAGCAGAACCCCGGGGAACACTGAAGCTTTCTTT,CASRTPGNTEAFF
TRBV27,TRBD1,TRBJ1-1,NA,TGTGCCAGTCGACAGGGCCTGAACACTGAAGCTTTCTTT,CASRQGLNTEAFF
TRBV15,NA,TRBJ2-3,NA,TGTGCCACCAGCAGGGAGGACCGTCAAAGTCCTACGCAGTATTTT,CATSREDRQSPTQYF
TRBV11-3,NA,TRBJ1-2,NA,TGTGCCAGCAGCTTATCCCATATAGTAGGGAGCGGCTACACCTTC,CASSLSHIVGSGYTF
TRBV19,NA,TRBJ1-2,NA,TGTGCCAGTAGTATAATTGGGCAGGTCGGTTATGGCTACACCTTC,CASSIIGQVGYGYTF
TRBV5-5,NA,TRBJ1-3,NA,TGTGCCAGCAGCTTGGTCCAGGGCGGATCCTCTGGAAACACCATATATTTT,CASSLVQGGSSGNTIYF
TRBV6-5,NA,TRBJ1-2,once,TGTGCCAGCACCGAGGCGGGTGACGGCTACACCTTC,CASTEAGDGYTF
TRBV29-1,NA,TRBJ2-2,NA,TGCAGCGTTGTCCGGGATTCCGGGGAGCTGTTTTTT,CSVVRDSGELFF
TRBV2,TRBD1,TRBJ1-2,NA,TGTGCCAGCAGTGAAGGGACAGGGCGTAACTATGGCTACACCTTC,CASSEGTGRNYGYTF
TRBV6-2/TRBV6-3,NA,TRBJ2-4,NA,TGTGCCAGCAGTCCCAGTTACATTCAGTACTTC,CASSPSYIQYF
TRBV11-3,NA,TRBJ2-1,NA,TGTGCCAGCAGCTTAGTTACGGGGTATGAGCAGTTCTTC,CASSLVTGYEQFF
TRBV6-5,NA,TRBJ1-5,NA,TGTGCCAGCAAACACGACGGAGGGAGCAATCAGCCCCAGCATTTT,CASKHDGGSNQPQHF
TRBV6-5,NA,TRBJ1-3,once,TGTGCCAGCAGCGCAGACAGAAGCTCTGGAAACACCATATATTTT,CASSADRSSGNTIYF
TRBV2,TRBD1,TRBJ1-4,few,TGTGCCAGCAGTGCTAGGACAGGGGCAACTAATGAAAAACTGTTTTTT,CASSARTGATNEKLFF
TRBV4-1,TRBD1,TRBJ2-7,NA,TGCGCCAGCAGCCAGGAACAGGGGAGTTTTAACTACGAGCAGTACTTC,CASSQEQGSFNYEQYF
TRBV19,TRBD1,TRBJ1-3,NA,TGTGCCAGTAGGCATACAGGGGGACGGGGAGGAAACACCATATATTTT,CASRHTGGRGGNTIYF
TRBV5-1,NA,TRBJ2-7,NA,TGCGCCAGCAGCGGTACCAGGGTCGGCTCCTACGAGCAGTACTTC,CASSGTRVGSYEQYF
TRBV28,NA,TRBJ2-7,NA,TGTGCCAGCAGTTTAGTCTTCCTAGGATCCGGGGAATACGAGCAGTACTTC,CASSLVFLGSGEYEQYF
TRBV12-3/TRBV12-4,NA,TRBJ1-1,NA,TGTGCCAGCAGTCCCAACCGGGATGGAGCTTTCTTT,CASSPNRDGAFF
TRBV27,TRBD1,TRBJ1-5,NA,TGTGCCAGCAGTTCTTTAGGGACAGTCAATCAGCCCCAGCATTTT,CASSSLGTVNQPQHF
TRBV2,NA,TRBJ1-4,NA,TGTGCCAGCCTACCCGGAGGACAGACTAATGAAAAACTGTTTTTT,CASLPGGQTNEKLFF
TRBV19,NA,TRBJ2-3,NA,TGTGCCAGTAGTGAACGACAGATCGGTTTGCCAGATACGCAGTATTTT,CASSERQIGLPDTQYF
TRBV9,NA,TRBJ2-5,NA,TGTGCCAGCAGCGTAGATGGGCTAGCTCAAGAGACCCAGTACTTC,CASSVDGLAQETQYF
TRBV2,TRBD2,TRBJ2-5,NA,TGTGCCAGCAGTGAATTTATGTTGGGACTAGCGCAAGAGACCCAGTACTTC,CASSEFMLGLAQETQYF
TRBV28,NA,TRBJ2-7,NA,TGTGCCAGCAGTTTGGAAGACACCGAGCAGTACTTC,CASSLEDTEQYF
TRBV11-2,NA,TRBJ1-1,NA,TGTGCCAGCAGACCAACCCTAACAGGGTTGACTGAAGCTTTCTTT,CASRPTLTGLTEAFF
TRBV29-1,NA,TRBJ2-7,NA,TGCAGCGTCAATGACTGGGTAGCGGCTAAATACGAGCAGTACTTC,CSVNDWVAAKYEQYF
TRBV28,NA,TRBJ1-1,NA,TGTGCCAGCAGGGCACAGGTCCTGGGCACTGAAGCTTTCTTT,CASRAQVLGTEAFF
TRBV21-1,NA,TRBJ2-3,NA,TGTGCCAGCAGCAAAGTTTGGAGGGACAGGATACACTCTAGCACAGATACGCAGTATTTT,CASSKVWRDRIHSSTDTQYF
TRBV11-3,NA,TRBJ2-2,NA,TGTGCCAGCAGCAGAACTAGATCCGGGGAGCTGTTTTTT,CASSRTRSGELFF
TRBV12-5,TRBD1,TRBJ2-3,NA,TGTGCTAGTGGTTTGGACAGGGGAATAGATACGCAGTATTTT,CASGLDRGIDTQYF
TRBV19,NA,TRBJ1-1,NA,TGTGCCAGTAGTAGCCGGAGGAGCACTGAAGCTTTCTTT,CASSSRRSTEAFF
TRBV27,NA,TRBJ1-3,NA,TGTGCCAGCAGTATAGACGGAATTCGGACAGGAAACACCATATATTTT,CASSIDGIRTGNTIYF
TRBV28,NA,TRBJ1-1,NA,TGTGCCAGCAGTTTGCCCCCGGACAGAAACACTGAAGCTTTCTTT,CASSLPPDRNTEAFF
TRBV3-1/TRBV3-2,TRBD1,TRBJ1-1,NA,TGTGCCAGCAGCCACCGGGACAGGGGGATGAACACTGAAGCTTTCTTT,CASSHRDRGMNTEAFF
TRBV28,NA,TRBJ2-7,NA,TGTGCCACTGTGAGGAGGGGCGACGAGCAGTACTTC,CATVRRGDEQYF